Each of the 26 T cell receptor beta chains below was sequenced from the same sample in a study of response to subunit inactivated influenza vaccine. TCRdb reprocessed the RT-PCR reads via MiXCR and lists one record per CDR3 protein. Seen here are hundreds of thousands of distinct CDR3 sequences, about 11% observed once, and the top ten hold roughly 9.6%. The same sample was also used in a study of T cells expressing NK-cell markers. This second study says: With UMIs, 5'RACE template switching was used to make TCR beta cDNA.

Sequenced here: PBMCs from blood, sampled on the day of vaccination. Receptors originate from a man in his fifties or sixties who received an inactivated influenza vaccine.

The rearrangement links TRBV5-1 to TRBJ1-6; D unresolved. Trimming removed 2 bases from V and 7 bases from J, with 10 bases in between. The CDR3 runs 14 residues. The germline V gene has CDR1 SGHRS and CDR2 YFSETQ. The CDR3 bases are TGCGCCAGCAGCTTCTTGGACCCCAATTCACCCCTCCACTTT. Protein: CASSFLDPNSPLHF.

This clonotype was detected only a few times. The V call is TRBV11-2, the J call TRBJ2-3, with D possibly matching TRBD2 (5 bases). V was clipped by 0 bases and J by 2 bases, with 9 bases between them. Germline V gives CDR1 SGHAT, CDR2 FQNNGV. This CDR3 comprises 15 residues. For the CDR3, the DNA is TGTGCCAGCAGCTTAGAACCAGCGGCCACAGATACGCAGTATTTT. It translates to CASSLEPAATDTQYF. The full variable domain, rest sourced from reference TRBV11-2 and TRBJ2-3, is EAGVAQSPRYKIIEKRQSVAFWCNPISGHATLYWYQQILGQGPKLLIQFQNNGVVDDSQLPKDRFSAERLKGVDSTLKIQPAKLEDSAVYLCASSLEPAATDTQYFGPGTRLTVL.

This chain links TRBV6-2 or TRBV6-3 with TRBJ2-2; 9 bases align to TRBD2. Trimming removed 4 bases from V and 4 bases from J; junction bases left unmatched: 7. The CDR3 is 16 residues long. Per the germline V gene, CDR1 is MNHEY and CDR2 is SVGEGT. CDR3 loop: CASSFVSGRATGELFF. The CDR3 coding sequence is TGTGCCAGCAGTTTCGTTAGCGGGAGAGCCACCGGGGAGCTGTTTTTT.

The V gene is TRBV11-2, the J gene TRBJ1-1; D is ambiguous. The germline V gene encodes CDR1 SGHAT and CDR2 FQNNGV. V lost 1 base, J lost 11 bases, and 11 bases lay in between. This CDR3 contains 12 residues. The CDR3 here is CASSLGRALAFF. The CDR3 DNA reads as TGTGCCAGCAGCTTAGGCCGGGCGCTCGCTTTCTTT.

The chain employs TRBV29-1 and TRBJ2-3, with 8 bases identical to TRBD2. Germline CDR1 reads SQVTM; CDR2 reads ANQGSEA. V trimming: 6 bases; J trimming: 4 bases; junction bases outside the gene matches: 6. The CDR3 has 13 amino acids. Here the CDR3 DNA reads TGCAGCGTGTCAGCGGGAGCATCAGATACGCAGTATTTT. Translated: CSVSAGASDTQYF.

The V and J genes are TRBV6-1 and TRBJ2-1; 10 bases map to TRBD2. Germline assignment: CDR1 MNHNS and CDR2 SASEGT. The length of the CDR3 is 15 residues. The V segment lost 5 bases and the J segment 6 bases; nucleotides outside the gene matches: 7. The CDR3, as DNA: TGTGCCAGCAGTCCAGAGCGGGGGGGCGGCAATGAGCAGTTCTTC. Its protein is CASSPERGGGNEQFF.

V gene TRBV6-6 combines with J gene TRBJ2-7; 7 nucleotides agree with TRBD1. Per germline, CDR1 MNHNY and CDR2 SVGAGI (reference sequence). The CDR3 runs to 11 residues. V shed 5 bases and J 9 bases; nucleotides not matched to a gene: 4. This CDR3 is CASSTGVWQYF. The CDR3 region has the DNA TGTGCCAGCAGTACAGGGGTGTGGCAGTACTTC.

This chain links TRBV3-1 with TRBJ2-1; D gene unclear. Trimming left V 4 bases short and J 0 bases short, with 16 bases between. There are 17 residues in the CDR3. Per germline, CDR1 LGHDT and CDR2 YNNKEL (reference sequence). The CDR3 loop is CASSLIQGSGSYNEQFF. The CDR3 nucleotides read TGTGCCAGCAGCCTCATCCAAGGGTCAGGCTCCTACAATGAGCAGTTCTTC.

There are a few counts of this clonotype. DNA of the CDR3: TGCGCCAGCAGCCAAGCGTTACAGGCGAACACTGAAGCTTTCTTT. Its translation is CASSQALQANTEAFF. J is TRBJ1-1 and V is TRBV4-3; TRBD1 is a possible D gene (5 bases). With 1 base removed from V and 1 base from J, the gap between germline ends came to 10 bases. Germline lookup yields CDR1 LGHNA and CDR2 YSLEER. CDR3 length: 15 amino acids.

There are a few counts of this clonotype. This chain uses TRBV29-1 with TRBJ2-5, with D possibly being TRBD1 or TRBD2 (5 bases each). The CDR3 length is 17 residues. Germline-derived CDR1 and CDR2 are SQVTM and ANQGSEA. Trimming pared 0 bases from V and 9 bases from J, leaving 26 bases between. The CDR3 loop is CSVEDRERGRFWPPQYF. The CDR3 DNA follows: TGCAGCGTTGAAGATCGGGAAAGGGGCCGATTTTGGCCCCCCCAGTACTTC.

A few counts support this clonotype. The chain combines TRBV9 with TRBJ2-1; maybe TRBD1 (5 bases). The germline V gene has CDR1 SGDLS and CDR2 YYNGEE. This CDR3 is 15 amino acids long. The V gene lost 0 bases and the J gene lost 4 bases, with 11 bases spanning the gap. CDR3 loop: CASSVGAGPYNEQFF. The CDR3 DNA sequence: TGTGCCAGCAGCGTAGGGGCAGGGCCGTACAATGAGCAGTTCTTC.

In this sample, this clonotype turned up a few times. The chain couples TRBV12-3 or TRBV12-4 to TRBJ2-7; 7 bases agree with TRBD1. This CDR3 region has 13 residues. V lost 5 bases and J lost 3; bases outside the gene matches: 4. The CDR3 DNA is TGTGCCAGCAGTGGGGACAGAGACTACGAGCAGTACTTC. Protein sequence: CASSGDRDYEQYF.

This rearrangement joins TRBV7-2 to TRBJ2-7, with TRBD1 matching over 7 bases. Germline V CDR1 and CDR2: SGHTA, FQGNSA. J lost 9 bases, V lost 5 bases, and 7 bases had no gene match. This CDR3 has 12 amino acids. The CDR3 spells CASSLDRVGQYF. Here the CDR3 DNA reads TGTGCCAGCAGCCTCGACAGGGTCGGGCAGTACTTC.

This clonotype was found a few times. The V call is TRBV20-1, the J call TRBJ2-1, with TRBD2 matching over 10 bases. The CDR3 totals 13 residues. V trimming: 6 bases; J trimming: 13 bases; junction bases outside the gene matches: 12. Germline V CDR1 and CDR2: DFQATT, SNEGSKA (reference sequence). The CDR3 DNA is TGCAGTGCGGAAGCGGGAGGGTACCTCTCTCAGTTCTTC. Protein: CSAEAGGYLSQFF.

The chain carries TRBV24-1 and TRBJ2-5; TRBD2 agrees at 7 bases. The CDR3 extends over 14 amino acids. Losses at the gene ends were 5 bases for V and 0 bases for J; bases not matched to a gene: 2. Per germline, CDR1 KGHDR and CDR2 SFDVKD. For the CDR3, the DNA is TGTGCCACCAGTGGGGACTACTACCAAGAGACCCAGTACTTC. It codes for CATSGDYYQETQYF.

This clonotype was recorded many times. This sequence joins TRBV6-5 and TRBJ1-1; D gene uncertain. The CDR3 has 15 amino acids. Per the germline V gene, CDR1 is MNHEY and CDR2 is SVGAGI. V lost 0 bases and J 7 bases, leaving 15 bases between the germline ends. The DNA for the CDR3 is TGTGCCAGCAGTTACTCGTTAGGGCCAGTCGTTGAAGCTTTCTTT. Translated, it gives CASSYSLGPVVEAFF.

This clonotype came up a few times. The CDR3 DNA is TGTGCCAGCAGCTTAAGTCCCCCTGATGAGCAGTTCTTC. Its translation is CASSLSPPDEQFF. V usage is TRBV7-2 and J usage is TRBJ2-1; the D is unclear. The CDR3 covers 13 residues. Deletions cut 2 bases from V and 8 bases from J, with 10 bases between. Germline values: CDR1 SGHTA, CDR2 FQGNSA.

This clonotype was recorded a few times. The chain joins TRBV19 to TRBJ2-1; 11 bases agree with TRBD2. Per germline, CDR1 LNHDA and CDR2 SQIVND (reference sequence). The V and J ends lost 3 bases and 7 bases, in that order; junction bases with no gene match: 8. This CDR3 has 16 amino acids. The CDR3, as DNA: TGTGCCAGTAGTATCCAACTAGCGGGAGTGGGGAATGAGCAGTTCTTC. Translating it yields CASSIQLAGVGNEQFF.

There are many counts of this clonotype. The chain employs TRBV6-1 and TRBJ2-7; D unresolved. The germline V gene encodes CDR1 MNHNS and CDR2 SASEGT. The CDR3 loop spans 12 amino acids. V shed 11 bases and J shed 0 bases, with 11 bases lying between them. This chain's CDR3 is CAVGRSSYEQYF. As DNA, the CDR3 is TGTGCCGTCGGACGGAGCTCCTACGAGCAGTACTTC.

This chain links TRBV6-1 with TRBJ2-6; D is perhaps TRBD2 (6 bases). V dropped 6 bases and J dropped 2 bases, with 11 bases sitting between them. This CDR3 is built from 15 residues. Germline assignment: CDR1 MNHNS and CDR2 SASEGT. CDR3 loop: CASSPRGAGANVLTF. The DNA for the CDR3 is TGTGCCAGCAGCCCGCGGGGCGCTGGGGCCAACGTCCTGACTTTC.

This chain joins TRBV5-1 and TRBJ2-3, with D possibly TRBD1 on 6 matching bases. Trimming took off 6 bases at V and 3 bases at J, with 14 bases between the two ends. Per germline, CDR1 SGHRS and CDR2 YFSETQ. The CDR3 consists of 14 residues. CDR3 amino acids: CASTLFRGTDTQYF. The CDR3 DNA follows: TGCGCCAGCACGTTGTTCAGGGGAACAGATACGCAGTATTTT.

The chain couples TRBV4-2 to TRBJ2-7, with 8 bases identical to TRBD2. The CDR3 length is 15 residues. J lost 2 bases, V lost 4 bases, and 7 bases had no gene match. Germline V gene sequence: CDR1 LGHNA, CDR2 YNFKEQ. The CDR3 region is CASSRFLAGTYEQYF. The CDR3 DNA reads as TGTGCCAGCAGCCGATTCCTAGCGGGTACCTACGAGCAGTACTTC.

This clonotype appeared many times. The rearrangement joins TRBV15 to TRBJ2-3; no firm D call. Germline loops: CDR1 LNHNV, CDR2 YYDKDF (reference sequence). The V end lost 1 base, the J end lost 6 bases, and 5 bases lay between the germline ends. This CDR3 has 12 residues. The CDR3 nucleotides read TGTGCCACCAGCAGAGCGTGGGATACGCAGTATTTT. Translating gives CATSRAWDTQYF.

This clonotype was recorded at least ten times. CDR3 amino acids: CASSQVGLAVTGELFF. CDR3 in DNA: TGTGCCAGCAGCCAAGTCGGACTAGCGGTTACCGGGGAGCTGTTTTTT. The chain recombines TRBV3-1 with TRBJ2-2, with 10 bases fitting TRBD2. Germline lookup yields CDR1 LGHDT and CDR2 YNNKEL (reference sequence). Trimming cost V 1 base and J 5 bases; bases outside gene matches: 4. This CDR3 is built from 16 residues.

The chain combines TRBV6-4 with TRBJ2-3; a possible D gene is TRBD2 (6 bases). This CDR3 contains 17 residues. The ends were cut back, 3 bases at V and 1 base at J, with 17 bases in the middle. Germline CDR1 MRHNA, CDR2 SNTAGT. The CDR3 nucleotides are TGTGCCAGCAGTGAATCCCCGGGAGAGGAGGGCACAGATACGCAGTATTTT. This encodes CASSESPGEEGTDTQYF.

This clonotype was seen a few times. V is TRBV10-3 and J is TRBJ2-3; TRBD1 matches 11 bases. After removal of 3 bases from V and 4 bases from J, the junction contained 6 bases not matched to a gene. The CDR3 consists of 16 residues. Germline CDR1 ENHRY, CDR2 SYGVKD. CDR3 sequence: CAISDPDRGHPDTQYF. The CDR3 DNA is TGTGCCATCAGTGACCCGGACAGGGGGCATCCAGATACGCAGTATTTT.